The 30 T cell receptor beta chains in this list originate from one sample, sequenced in a study of metastatic and nonmetastatic thyroid tumors (dated by TCRdb to about 2020). Library generation was performed with PCR. Sequenced on an Illumina HiSeq 4000. TCRdb handled the public reads itself, with Q25 trimming in fastp and clone calling in MiXCR, and kept productive beta chains. For this sample there are tens of thousands of clones; about 30% appear just once. Approximately 10% of the sample belongs to the ten largest clones. None of the patients had been given any treatment before thyroid surgery. The sequenced material came from blood. The receptors come from a male donor with papillary thyroid cancer or a benign thyroid nodule (not recorded which). Some clones in this sample may be carry-over from other donors' samples.

The chain employs TRBV5-1 and TRBJ1-2; D perhaps matches TRBD1 (5 bases). Per the germline V gene, CDR1 is SGHRS and CDR2 is YFSETQ. The V and J ends lost 5 bases and 8 bases respectively, with 19 bases between them. The CDR3 length is 14 residues. The CDR3 spells CASRKGRDQAGYTF. CDR3 nucleotide sequence: TGCGCCAGCAGGAAAGGTCGGGACCAGGCAGGCTACACCTTC.

The J gene is TRBJ2-2, the V gene TRBV4-1, with TRBD2 matching 9 bases. J was trimmed by 2 bases and V by 4 bases; bases with no gene match: 2. Germline V gene lookup returns CDR1 MGHRA and CDR2 YSYEKL. This CDR3 region has 15 residues. This CDR3 reads CASSLLAGNTGELFF. CDR3 coding DNA: TGCGCCAGCAGCCTACTAGCGGGTAACACCGGGGAGCTGTTTTTT.

The chain uses TRBV20-1 and TRBJ2-7, with a tentative D call TRBD1 (6 bases). Trimming removed 1 base at V and 4 bases at J, with 17 bases between. This CDR3 is 15 amino acids long. Germline V gene lookup returns CDR1 DFQATT and CDR2 SNEGSKA (reference sequence). CDR3 bases: TGCAGTGCTAGAGCCCATCCAGGGGCTATATACGAGCAGTACTTC. Its protein is CSARAHPGAIYEQYF.

This clone has ten or more counts. Different DNA sequences within this sample yield the same CDR3. The J gene is TRBJ2-1, the V gene TRBV18; perhaps TRBD1 as D (6 bases). Trimming removed 2 bases from V and 7 bases from J, with 9 bases in between. The CDR3 is made up of 13 amino acids. Germline V gene lookup returns CDR1 KGHSH and CDR2 LQKENI. CDR3 region: CASSPGGPNEQFF. The CDR3, as DNA: TGTGCCAGCTCACCAGGGGGCCCGAATGAGCAGTTCTTC.

The sample holds many counts of this clone. The genes are TRBV18 and TRBJ2-5; no clear D gene. V lost 1 base and J 3 bases, leaving 6 bases between the germline ends. The CDR3 extends over 13 amino acids. Germline loops: CDR1 KGHSH, CDR2 LQKENI. The CDR3 nucleotides read TGTGCCAGCTCACCACTCGGAAAAGAGACCCAGTACTTC. It specifies CASSPLGKETQYF. Drawing the rest from reference TRBV18 and TRBJ2-5, the complete variable domain is NAGVMQNPRHLVRRRGQEARLRCSPMKGHSHVYWYRQLPEEGLKFMVYLQKENIIDESGMPKERFSAEFPKEGPSILRIQQVVRGDSAAYFCASSPLGKETQYFGPGTRLLVL.

This clone has more than one count but fewer than ten. The chain carries TRBV12-5 and TRBJ1-3; a weak D match, TRBD1 (6 bases). The CDR3 runs to 13 residues. V lost 2 bases and J lost 4, with 6 bases in between. The germline CDR1 and CDR2 sequences are LGHNT and FRNRAP. The CDR3 DNA reads TGTGCTAGTGGTTTGACAGGGGGAAACACCATATATTTT. It encodes CASGLTGGNTIYF.

The chain uses TRBV7-9 and TRBJ1-4; D ambiguous. V was shortened by 1 base and J by 1 base, with 4 bases between the two germline ends. Germline V gene lookup returns CDR1 SEHNR and CDR2 FQNEAQ (reference sequence). This CDR3 comprises 14 residues. CDR3 DNA sequence: TGTGCCAGCAGCTTAGTGGGAACTAATGAAAAACTGTTTTTT. Its protein product is CASSLVGTNEKLFF.

This clone was observed many times. The CDR3 protein is CASSPGHARHQPQHF. The CDR3 nucleotides are TGTGCCAGTAGTCCCGGACACGCCAGACACCAACCCCAGCATTTT. The chain links TRBV19 to TRBJ1-5, with D tentatively TRBD1 (5 bases). Germline V CDR1 and CDR2: LNHDA, SQIVND (reference sequence). Trimming cost V 5 bases and J 10 bases, with 21 bases left between them. This CDR3 is 15 amino acids long.

The V call is TRBV6-1, the J call TRBJ2-3, with no clear D. Trimming removed 6 bases from V and 3 bases from J, with 7 bases in between. CDR1 is MNHNS, CDR2 SASEGT, per germline. The CDR3 covers 12 residues. The CDR3 loop is CASRSETDTQYF. The CDR3 nucleotides are TGTGCCAGCAGATCGGAGACAGATACGCAGTATTTT.

This clone was recorded once. The CDR3 bases are TGTGCCAGCAGCGTAGATGGGGATGGAAACACCATATATTTT. Translating it yields CASSVDGDGNTIYF. The V gene is TRBV9, the J gene TRBJ1-3; the D is unclear. Germline CDR1 and CDR2: SGDLS and YYNGEE. CDR3 length: 14 residues. The V end lost 0 bases, the J end lost 3 bases, and 7 bases lay between the germline ends.

V gene TRBV6-1 combines with J gene TRBJ1-5; D perhaps matches TRBD1 (5 bases). The V end was cut by 0 bases, the J end by 9 bases, with 15 bases between. Germline V gene data show CDR1 as MNHNS and CDR2 as SASEGT. The CDR3 spans 15 residues. Here the CDR3 reads CASSEAYIGTTPQHF. The CDR3 DNA is TGTGCCAGCAGTGAAGCGTACATTGGGACCACGCCCCAGCATTTT.

This clone came up a few times. J is TRBJ2-7 and V is TRBV11-2; D is unclear. The CDR3 covers 12 residues. V shed 3 bases and J shed 6 bases, with 9 bases lying between them. CDR1 is SGHAT, CDR2 FQNNGV, per germline. The DNA for the CDR3 is TGTGCCAGCAGCTTTAGGGTGGGCGAGCAGTACTTC. Its protein product is CASSFRVGEQYF.

Ten or more counts support this clone. The V gene is TRBV20-1, the J gene TRBJ2-7, with TRBD1 matching 7 bases. There are 14 residues in the CDR3. The trim removed 6 bases at V and 4 bases at J, leaving 12 bases unmatched. Germline V CDR1 and CDR2: DFQATT, SNEGSKA (reference sequence). CDR3 in amino acids: CSAVPRQGWYEQYF. DNA for the CDR3: TGCAGTGCCGTGCCCCGACAGGGATGGTACGAGCAGTACTTC.

The chain carries TRBV11-2 and TRBJ1-6, with a weak D call TRBD1 (6 bases). Germline values: CDR1 SGHAT, CDR2 FQNNGV. The CDR3 is made up of 15 amino acids. Trimming stripped 3 bases from V and 8 bases from J, with 14 bases between. CDR3 protein: CASSFPTGEDSPLHF. The CDR3 bases are TGTGCCAGCAGCTTCCCGACAGGAGAGGATTCACCCCTCCACTTT.

This clone was seen many times. V and J are TRBV2 and TRBJ1-1; tentatively, D is TRBD1 (6 bases). Germline V gives CDR1 SNHLY, CDR2 FYNNEI. The CDR3 has 13 residues. V lost 10 bases to trimming and J lost 4 bases, with 16 bases between them. CDR3 protein: CANTGYVGTEAFF. The CDR3 DNA reads as TGTGCCAACACAGGGTACGTGGGCACTGAAGCTTTCTTT.

The chain combines TRBV12-3 or TRBV12-4 with TRBJ1-2, with TRBD1 matching over 8 bases. The V gene end was trimmed by 1 base and the J gene end by 7 bases; junction bases not matched to a gene: 11. The CDR3 consists of 16 residues. CDR3 region: CASSLDYGTGPGGYTF. The CDR3 DNA is TGTGCCAGCAGTTTAGACTATGGGACAGGCCCTGGTGGCTACACCTTC.

The CDR3 region has the DNA TGCGCCAGCAGCCAACTAGCGTTGAGCTCCTACAATGAGCAGTTCTTC. Its translation: CASSQLALSSYNEQFF. The genes are TRBV4-3 and TRBJ2-1, with D possibly matching TRBD2 (6 bases). Germline V gives CDR1 LGHNA, CDR2 YSLEER. The V end was cut by 2 bases, the J end by 0 bases, with 11 bases between. The CDR3 runs 16 residues.

This clone was seen many times. The rearrangement uses TRBV7-9 and TRBJ2-5, with 10 positions matching TRBD1. The CDR3 consists of 15 residues. Germline CDR1 reads SEHNR; CDR2 reads FQNEAQ (reference sequence). Trimming took 5 bases from V and 9 from J; bases not matched to a gene: 12. The CDR3 DNA follows: TGTGCCAGCAGCCCCCGGGACAGGGGAGCTTTCGCCCAGTACTTC. It codes for CASSPRDRGAFAQYF.

This clone has more than one count but fewer than ten. An end of the junction differs from the germline gene, which may be a read error. The V gene is TRBV6-1, the J gene TRBJ1-2; 9 bases line up with TRBD1. The CDR3 loop spans 15 amino acids. Germline CDR1 reads MNHNS; CDR2 reads SASEGT. The chain's CDR3 is CANSLQGALNYGYTF. DNA for the CDR3: TGTGCCAACAGTTTACAGGGGGCGCTTAACTATGGCTACACCTTC.

This clone was recorded many times. The chain is built from TRBV28 and TRBJ2-2; D uncertain. Trimming shortened V by 4 bases and J by 4 bases, and 4 bases separated the two germline ends. This CDR3 is built from 12 residues. CDR1 and CDR2 from the germline V gene are MDHEN and SYDVKM. This CDR3 is CASSSFTGELFF. The CDR3 DNA is TGTGCCAGCAGTTCCTTCACCGGGGAGCTGTTTTTT.

V is TRBV24-1 and J is TRBJ2-3, with 7 bases aligning to TRBD2. Losses at the gene ends were 5 bases for V and 2 bases for J; bases not matched to a gene: 3. From germline, CDR1 is KGHDR and CDR2 SFDVKD. CDR3 size: 14 residues. CDR3 sequence: CATSGAGYTDTQYF. The CDR3 nucleotides read TGTGCCACCAGTGGAGCGGGATACACAGATACGCAGTATTTT.

This chain joins TRBV20-1 and TRBJ1-1; D is undetermined. CDR1 and CDR2 (germline): DFQATT, SNEGSKA (reference sequence). V shed 3 bases and J shed 1 base, with 9 bases lying between them. The CDR3 sequence is 13 residues long. DNA for the CDR3: TGCAGTGCTAGTGTCAGCTCGAACACTGAAGCTTTCTTT. This encodes CSASVSSNTEAFF.

The rearrangement links TRBV4-1 to TRBJ2-3; 7 nucleotides match TRBD2. Germline lookup yields CDR1 MGHRA and CDR2 YSYEKL. The V gene end was trimmed by 1 base and the J gene end by 0 bases; junction bases not matched to a gene: 4. The CDR3 has 16 amino acids. This CDR3 reads CASSQVEGGSTDTQYF. The CDR3 nucleotides read TGCGCCAGCAGCCAAGTGGAGGGAGGGAGCACAGATACGCAGTATTTT.

This clone showed up just a few times. The V call is TRBV20-1, the J call TRBJ2-7; possible D gene TRBD1, 6 bases. This CDR3 is built from 12 residues. V was cut by 7 bases and J by 3 bases, with 13 bases left in between. CDR1 and CDR2 (germline): DFQATT, SNEGSKA (reference sequence). In DNA, the CDR3 is TGCAGTGGCTCGAGGGACATCTACGAGCAGTACTTC. Amino acids: CSGSRDIYEQYF.

The V gene is TRBV6-1, the J gene TRBJ2-7; TRBD1 matches 9 bases. Trimming took 2 bases from V and 2 from J; bases not matched to a gene: 4. CDR1 is MNHNS, CDR2 SASEGT, per germline. This CDR3 comprises 15 residues. Here the CDR3 reads CASSEPGQGTYEQYF. The CDR3 nucleotides are TGTGCCAGCAGTGAACCGGGACAGGGAACCTACGAGCAGTACTTC.

The genes are TRBV12-3 or TRBV12-4 and TRBJ2-5; D is possibly TRBD1 (5 bases). This CDR3 has 14 residues. Between the trimmed V and J ends, which lost 7 bases and 1 base, there was a span of 13 bases. CDR3 sequence (DNA): TGTGCCAGCACCCTAAGGGGCAGCCAAGAGACCCAGTACTTC. It codes for CASTLRGSQETQYF.

V usage is TRBV20-1 and J usage is TRBJ1-5; D perhaps matches TRBD1 (5 bases). Germline assignment: CDR1 DFQATT and CDR2 SNEGSKA (reference sequence). The CDR3 runs to 15 residues. Trimming cost V 3 bases and J 0 bases, with 12 bases left between them. The CDR3 region is CSASTGTVSNQPQHF. CDR3 bases: TGCAGTGCTAGCACCGGGACGGTTAGCAATCAGCCCCAGCATTTT.

This chain links TRBV11-3 with TRBJ2-1; possible D gene TRBD1, 5 bases. The CDR3 is 15 residues long. Germline CDR1 and CDR2: SGHNT and YENEEA. V shed 4 bases and J shed 9 bases, with 19 bases lying between them. The CDR3 is CASSSGGASGIEQFF. CDR3 bases: TGTGCCAGCAGCTCAGGTGGGGCTTCTGGGATTGAGCAGTTCTTC.

In its sample, this clone was seen a few times. This chain connects TRBV6-1 to TRBJ2-7; D is ambiguous. The CDR3 extends over 15 amino acids. Germline V gene lookup returns CDR1 MNHNS and CDR2 SASEGT. The germline V and J ends were trimmed by 7 bases and 6 bases, with 22 bases remaining between them. This chain's CDR3 is CASTVVKGRTSEQYF. CDR3 DNA: TGTGCCAGCACCGTGGTGAAGGGCAGGACGTCCGAGCAGTACTTC.

The chain employs TRBV5-1 and TRBJ1-1; 8 bases agree with TRBD1. Germline-derived CDR1 and CDR2 are SGHRS and YFSETQ. J gave up 5 bases and V 8 bases, and 11 bases lay outside the gene matches. The CDR3 contains 14 residues. The CDR3 sequence: CASSPSDRGTEAFF. The DNA for the CDR3 is TGCGCCAGTTCCCCGTCAGACAGGGGAACTGAAGCTTTCTTT.